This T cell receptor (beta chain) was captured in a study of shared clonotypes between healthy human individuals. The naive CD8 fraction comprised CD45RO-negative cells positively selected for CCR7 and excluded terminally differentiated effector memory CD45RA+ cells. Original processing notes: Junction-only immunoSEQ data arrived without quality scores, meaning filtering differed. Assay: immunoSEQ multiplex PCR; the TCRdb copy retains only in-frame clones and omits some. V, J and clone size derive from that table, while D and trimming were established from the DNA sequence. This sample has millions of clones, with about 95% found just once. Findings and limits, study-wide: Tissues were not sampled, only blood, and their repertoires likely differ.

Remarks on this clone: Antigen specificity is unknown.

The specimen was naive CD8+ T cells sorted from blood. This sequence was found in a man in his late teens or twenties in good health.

The CDR3 loop is CASGEGGSSYEQYF. In DNA, the CDR3 is TGTGCCAGCGGGGAGGGGGGATCCTCCTACGAGCAGTACTTC. The V call is TRBV9, the J call TRBJ2-7, with D possibly being TRBD2 (7 bases). The CDR3 has 14 amino acids. Germline V gene lookup returns CDR1 SGDLS and CDR2 YYNGEE. Trimming removed 7 bases at V and 0 bases at J, with 14 bases between.